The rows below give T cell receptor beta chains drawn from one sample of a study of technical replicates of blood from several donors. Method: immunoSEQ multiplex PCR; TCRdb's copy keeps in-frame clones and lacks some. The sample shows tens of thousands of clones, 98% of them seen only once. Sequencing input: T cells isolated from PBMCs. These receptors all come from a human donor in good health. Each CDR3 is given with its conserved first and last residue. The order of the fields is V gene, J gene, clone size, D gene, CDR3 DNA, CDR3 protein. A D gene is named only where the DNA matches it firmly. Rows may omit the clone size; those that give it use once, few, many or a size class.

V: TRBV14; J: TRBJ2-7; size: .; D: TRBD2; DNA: TGTGCCAGCAGCCCGACTAGCGGTGGGAAGCAGTACTTC; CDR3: CASSPTSGGKQYF
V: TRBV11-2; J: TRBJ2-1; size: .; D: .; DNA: TGTGCCAGCAGCTTAGATAGGTCTCTAGGTTTCTTCTACAATGAGCAGTTCTTC; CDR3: CASSLDRSLGFFYNEQFF
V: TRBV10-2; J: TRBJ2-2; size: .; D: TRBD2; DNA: TGCGCCAGCGTCCCCACGGGACTAGCGGGAGAAAATCCCGGGGAGCTGTTTTTT; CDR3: CASVPTGLAGENPGELFF
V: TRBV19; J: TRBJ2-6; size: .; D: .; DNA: TGTGCCAGTAAAGGGGGGGGTATGACCTCTGGGGCCAACGTCCTGACTTTC; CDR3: CASKGGGMTSGANVLTF
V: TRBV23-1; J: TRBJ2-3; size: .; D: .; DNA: TGCGCCAGCAGTCAATCTCTGGGGGAGGTGGTGGGAGATACGCAGTATTTT; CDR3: CASSQSLGEVVGDTQYF
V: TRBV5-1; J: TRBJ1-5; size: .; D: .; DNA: TGCGCCAGGTCCCGAAGGAACGGAGTCCTCAATCAGCCCCAGCATTTT; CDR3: CARSRRNGVLNQPQHF
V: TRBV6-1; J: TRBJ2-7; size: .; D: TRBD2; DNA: TGTGCCAGCAGTGAAAGGCTAGCGGGAGGTGTTTCCTACGAGCAGTACTTC; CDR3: CASSERLAGGVSYEQYF
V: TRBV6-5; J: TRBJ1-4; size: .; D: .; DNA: TGTGCCAGCAGTTACCAAGGGACATCGGATGAAAAACTGTTTTTT; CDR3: CASSYQGTSDEKLFF
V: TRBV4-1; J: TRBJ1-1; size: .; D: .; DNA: TGCGCCAGCAGGTTTGTCGGGAAGAACACTGAAGCTTTCTTT; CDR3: CASRFVGKNTEAFF
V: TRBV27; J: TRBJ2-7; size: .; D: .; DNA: TGTGCCAGCAGTTTATTCGGGGTCCCCTACGAGCAGTACTTC; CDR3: CASSLFGVPYEQYF
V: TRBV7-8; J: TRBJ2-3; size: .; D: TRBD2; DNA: TGTGCCAGCAGTTCGGGACTAGCGAGCACAGATACGCAGTATTTT; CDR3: CASSSGLASTDTQYF
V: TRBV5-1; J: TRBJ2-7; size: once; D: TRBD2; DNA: TGCGCCAGCAGCCCGATACTAGCGGGAGGGCCCTACGAGCAGTACTTC; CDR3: CASSPILAGGPYEQYF
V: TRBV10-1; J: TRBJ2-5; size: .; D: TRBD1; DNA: TGCGCCAGCAGTCCCGGACAGGGGGTTGAATCGGAGACCCAGTACTTC; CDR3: CASSPGQGVESETQYF
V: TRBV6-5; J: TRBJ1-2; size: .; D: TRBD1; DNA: TGTGCCAGCAGCAACAGGGGTGGTGGCTACACCTTC; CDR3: CASSNRGGGYTF
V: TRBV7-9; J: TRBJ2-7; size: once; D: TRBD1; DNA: TGTGCCAGCAGCCAAATAGACAGGGGTCAGGCCTACGAGCAGTACTTC; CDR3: CASSQIDRGQAYEQYF
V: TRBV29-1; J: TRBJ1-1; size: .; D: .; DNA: TGCAGCGTGTTAGGGGGCACTGAAGCTTTCTTT; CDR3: CSVLGGTEAFF
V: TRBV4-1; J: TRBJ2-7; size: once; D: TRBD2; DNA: TGCGCCAGCAGCCCCGGGACTAGCTTCTACGAGCAGTACTTC; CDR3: CASSPGTSFYEQYF
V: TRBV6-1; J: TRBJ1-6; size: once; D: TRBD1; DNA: TGTGCCAGCAGTGTCCGGACAGGGTTGCGATCACCCCTCCACTTT; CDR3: CASSVRTGLRSPLHF
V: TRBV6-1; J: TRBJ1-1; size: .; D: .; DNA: TGTGCCAGCAGTGCCAGGCTCACTGAAGCTTTCTTT; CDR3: CASSARLTEAFF
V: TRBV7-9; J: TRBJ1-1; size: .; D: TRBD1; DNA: TGTGCCAGCAGCTTACAGGGGGAAGCTTCTGAAGCTTTCTTT; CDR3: CASSLQGEASEAFF
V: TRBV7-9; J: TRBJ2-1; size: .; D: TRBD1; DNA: TGTGCCAGCAGCCCCGGGACAGGGGTCCTCCGGAGGGATGAGCAGTTCTTC; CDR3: CASSPGTGVLRRDEQFF
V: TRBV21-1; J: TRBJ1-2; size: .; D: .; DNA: TGTGCCAGCCGGGGGACAGCCCACGGAAAAAACTATGGCTACACCTTC; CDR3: CASRGTAHGKNYGYTF
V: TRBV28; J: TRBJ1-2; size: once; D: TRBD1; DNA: TGTGCCAGCAGCTTTCGGGACAGGGGGCAATTTGGCTACACCTTC; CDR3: CASSFRDRGQFGYTF
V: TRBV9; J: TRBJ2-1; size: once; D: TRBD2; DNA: TGTGCCAGCAGCGCGTACGGACTAGCGGGGGGGGATGAGCAGTTCTTC; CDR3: CASSAYGLAGGDEQFF
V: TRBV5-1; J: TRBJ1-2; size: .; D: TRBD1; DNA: TGCGCCAGCAGCCCTGGACAGGGTAGGAACTATGGCTACACCTTC; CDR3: CASSPGQGRNYGYTF
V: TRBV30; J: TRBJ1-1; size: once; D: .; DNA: TGTGCCTGGGACAGGCTCAACACTGAAGCTTTCTTT; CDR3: CAWDRLNTEAFF
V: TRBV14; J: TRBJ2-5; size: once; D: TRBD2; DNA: TGTGCCAGCAGCCAAGATGGAGCGGGACAAGAGACCCAGTACTTC; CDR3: CASSQDGAGQETQYF
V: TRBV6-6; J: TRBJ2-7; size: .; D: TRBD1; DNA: TGTGCCAGCAGTTACGGGGGACAGACCGACGAGCAGTACTTC; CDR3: CASSYGGQTDEQYF
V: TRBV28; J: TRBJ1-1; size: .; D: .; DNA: TGTGCCAGCACCCTAAGTGGGGGCGTTGAAGCTTTCTTT; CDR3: CASTLSGGVEAFF
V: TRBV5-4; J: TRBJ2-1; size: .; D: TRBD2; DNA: TGTGCCAGCAGCTTGTCTAGCGGGGCTTACAATGAGCAGTTCTTC; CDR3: CASSLSSGAYNEQFF
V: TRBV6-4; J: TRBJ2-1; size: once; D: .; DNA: TGTGCCAGCAGTGACTATTCAGGAATAGACAATGAGCAGTTCTTC; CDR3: CASSDYSGIDNEQFF
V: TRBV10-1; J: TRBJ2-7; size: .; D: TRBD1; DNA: TGCGCCAGCAGTGAGTCGGGGTGGACAGGGCACTACGAGCAGTACTTC; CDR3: CASSESGWTGHYEQYF